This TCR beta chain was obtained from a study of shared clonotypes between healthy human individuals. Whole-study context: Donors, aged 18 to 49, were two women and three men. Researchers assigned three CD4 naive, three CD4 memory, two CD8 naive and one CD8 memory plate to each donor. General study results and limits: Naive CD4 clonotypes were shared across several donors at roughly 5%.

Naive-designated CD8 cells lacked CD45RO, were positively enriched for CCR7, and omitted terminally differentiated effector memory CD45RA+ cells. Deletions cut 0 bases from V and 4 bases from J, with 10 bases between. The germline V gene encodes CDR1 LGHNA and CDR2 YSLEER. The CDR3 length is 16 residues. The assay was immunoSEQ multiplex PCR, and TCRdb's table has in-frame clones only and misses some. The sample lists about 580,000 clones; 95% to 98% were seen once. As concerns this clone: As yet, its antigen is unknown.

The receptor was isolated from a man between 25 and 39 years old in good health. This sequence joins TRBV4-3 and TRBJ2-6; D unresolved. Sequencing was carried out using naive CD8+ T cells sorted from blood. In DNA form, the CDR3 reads TGCGCCAGCAGCCAAGATAAAGGGCTGGGGGCCAACGTCCTGACTTTC. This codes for CASSQDKGLGANVLTF.